The following is a TCR beta chain sequence with its context. Its antigen is unidentified. Assay used: immunoSEQ multiplex PCR; TCRdb lists only in-frame clones, some missing. This table holds about 6,900 clones, 60% to 75% found once. The germline gives CDR1 SNHLY, CDR2 FYNNEI. The CDR3 runs 14 residues. Trimming pared 2 bases from V and 1 base from J, leaving 9 bases between. This sample is part of a study of T cell clones after liver transplantation. For the study at large: TCRbeta sequencing after a pre-transplant mixed lymphocyte reaction identified graft-donor-reactive clones, later tracked in post-transplant blood. Third-party-reactive TCRbeta sequences from pre-transplant mixed lymphocyte reactions served as antigen-independent comparators. At least one year of complete immunosuppression withdrawal without enzymes over twice normal defined tolerance. Overall study results and limits: A significant post-transplant drop in circulating graft-donor-reactive CD4 TCRbeta sequences occurred in most of the 8 subjects.

J is TRBJ2-7 and V is TRBV2, with D unclear. Here the sequenced sample was CD8+ T cells from blood, taken before liver transplant. This clonotype was sampled from a human donor who received a liver transplant. The CDR3 spells CASSEHGISYEQYF. The CDR3 nucleotides are TGTGCCAGCAGTGAACACGGAATTTCCTACGAGCAGTACTTC.